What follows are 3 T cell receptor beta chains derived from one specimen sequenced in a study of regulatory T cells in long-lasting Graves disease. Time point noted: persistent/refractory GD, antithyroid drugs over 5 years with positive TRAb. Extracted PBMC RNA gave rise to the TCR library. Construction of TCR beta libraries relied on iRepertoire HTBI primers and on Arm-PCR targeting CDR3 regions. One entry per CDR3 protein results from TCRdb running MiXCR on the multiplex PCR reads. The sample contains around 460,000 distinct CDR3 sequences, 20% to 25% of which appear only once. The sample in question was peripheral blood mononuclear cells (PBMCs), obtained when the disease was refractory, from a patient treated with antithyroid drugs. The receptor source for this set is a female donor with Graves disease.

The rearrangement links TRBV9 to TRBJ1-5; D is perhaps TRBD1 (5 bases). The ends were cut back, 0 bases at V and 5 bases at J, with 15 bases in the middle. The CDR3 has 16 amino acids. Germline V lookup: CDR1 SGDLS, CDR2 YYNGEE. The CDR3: CASSVEQGAKDQPQHF. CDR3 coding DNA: TGTGCCAGCAGCGTAGAACAAGGGGCAAAGGATCAGCCCCAGCATTTT.

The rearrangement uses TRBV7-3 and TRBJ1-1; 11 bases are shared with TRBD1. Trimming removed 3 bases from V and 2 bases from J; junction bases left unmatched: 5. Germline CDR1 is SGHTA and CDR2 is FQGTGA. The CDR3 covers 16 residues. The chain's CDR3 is CASSFGGTGGNTEAFF. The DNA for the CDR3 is TGTGCCAGCAGCTTCGGCGGGACAGGGGGTAACACTGAAGCTTTCTTT.

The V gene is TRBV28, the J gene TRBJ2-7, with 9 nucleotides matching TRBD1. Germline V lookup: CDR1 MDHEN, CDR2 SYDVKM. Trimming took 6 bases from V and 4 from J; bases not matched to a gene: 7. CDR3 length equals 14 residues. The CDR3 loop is CASSPGTGIYEQYF. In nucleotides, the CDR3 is TGTGCCAGCAGCCCGGGGACAGGGATATACGAGCAGTACTTC.